One and the same sample provided the 23 T cell receptor beta chains below, sequenced in a study of T cell repertoires in cytomegalovirus infection. TCRdb used MiXCR to reprocess the reads, holding one entry per CDR3 protein. The repertoire holds approximately 180,000 distinct CDR3 sequences, with about 20% as singletons. Sequencing was carried out using PBMCs. The receptors come from a human donor in good health (CMV status not recorded). Some clones in this sample may be carry-over from other donors' samples.

This clonotype was detected ten times or more. CDR3 amino acids: CASSPLAGRIYEQYF. CDR3 DNA: TGCGCCAGCAGCCCCCTGGCAGGCCGAATCTACGAGCAGTACTTC. J is TRBJ2-7 and V is TRBV4-1; D unclear. Germline-derived CDR1 and CDR2 are MGHRA and YSYEKL. This CDR3 is 15 amino acids long. The V and J ends lost 4 bases and 3 bases respectively, with 16 bases between them.

The sample holds a few counts of this clonotype. The junction departs from the called germline gene at one end, perhaps through a read error. The chain combines TRBV6-5 with TRBJ1-1, with TRBD1 matching 9 bases. The CDR3 spans 16 residues. CDR1 and CDR2 (germline): MNHEY, SVGAGI. CDR3 nucleotide sequence: TGTGCCAGCAGCTACTCCTCTCCGGACAGGGGAAATGAAGCTTTCTTT. This translates into CASSYSSPDRGNEAFF.

This clonotype came up many times. The chain joins TRBV7-8 to TRBJ1-5; D not resolved. Germline CDR1 reads SGHVS; CDR2 reads FQNEAQ. V shed 1 base and J shed 15 bases, with 13 bases lying between them. The CDR3 has 12 amino acids. The CDR3 here is CASSLGVERLHF. The CDR3 region has the DNA TGTGCCAGCAGCTTAGGTGTGGAACGGCTGCATTTT. Full variable domain (remainder filled in from reference TRBV7-8 and TRBJ1-5): GAGVSQSPRYKVAKRGQDVALRCDPISGHVSLFWYQQALGQGPEFLTYFQNEAQLDKSGLPSDRFFAERPEGSVSTLKIQRTQQEDSAVYLCASSLGVERLHFGDGTRLSIL.

This clonotype has a count of ten or more. The V call is TRBV7-2, the J call TRBJ1-1; no definite D call. V lost 2 bases and J 1 base, leaving 8 bases between the germline ends. The CDR3 runs 14 residues. Germline CDR1 SGHTA, CDR2 FQGNSA. This CDR3 reads CASSLSEQNTEAFF. CDR3 DNA sequence: TGTGCCAGCAGCTTATCGGAACAGAACACTGAAGCTTTCTTT.

This clonotype was detected only a few times. The rearrangement joins TRBV5-4 to TRBJ2-7; 8 bases line up with TRBD1. CDR1 is SGHNT, CDR2 YYREEE, per germline (reference sequence). V lost 5 bases, J lost 2 bases, and 9 bases stayed unmatched. The CDR3 sequence is 15 residues long. In DNA form, the CDR3 reads TGTGCCAGCAGATACGGACAGGGCATGCCCTACGAGCAGTACTTC. This gives the protein CASRYGQGMPYEQYF.

This clonotype was counted a few times. The chain uses TRBV6-5 and TRBJ2-2; D is possibly TRBD2 (7 bases). The CDR3 spans 15 residues. Trimming shortened V by 6 bases and J by 7 bases, and 18 bases separated the two germline ends. The germline V gene encodes CDR1 MNHEY and CDR2 SVGAGI. The CDR3 region is CASRPRGGSGGELFF. CDR3 nucleotide sequence: TGTGCCAGCAGACCGAGGGGGGGGAGTGGCGGGGAGCTGTTTTTT.

The V and J genes are TRBV24-1 and TRBJ2-1; TRBD2 matches at 8 bases. Unmatched junction bases numbered 6, after V lost 3 bases and J lost 0 bases. The CDR3 contains 17 residues. Germline V gene data show CDR1 as KGHDR and CDR2 as SFDVKD. CDR3 sequence: CATSDEIAGISYNEQFF. For the CDR3, the DNA is TGTGCCACCAGTGATGAAATAGCGGGGATCTCCTACAATGAGCAGTTCTTC.

This clonotype showed up many times. The chain has TRBV7-9 and TRBJ2-6; 7 nucleotides align to TRBD1. The CDR3 is 18 amino acids. V lost 3 bases to trimming and J lost 3 bases; unmatched junction nucleotides: 11. Germline loops: CDR1 SEHNR, CDR2 FQNEAQ (reference sequence). The CDR3 sequence is CASSLGEQGSLGANVLTF. CDR3 nucleotides: TGTGCCAGCAGCTTGGGCGAACAGGGGAGCCTTGGGGCCAACGTCCTGACTTTC.

This clonotype has only one observation. This chain uses TRBV20-1 with TRBJ2-4, with 8 positions matching TRBD1. The CDR3 runs 17 residues. Germline values: CDR1 DFQATT, CDR2 SNEGSKA (reference sequence). V lost 7 bases to trimming and J lost 1 base; unmatched junction nucleotides: 15. Written as DNA, the CDR3 is TGCAGTGGCAGTGCCGTTACGGGACAGGATGCCAAAAACATTCAGTACTTC. Its translation: CSGSAVTGQDAKNIQYF.

The chain is built from TRBV20-1 and TRBJ1-2; no firm D call. There are 14 residues in the CDR3. Germline CDR1 DFQATT, CDR2 SNEGSKA (reference sequence). V gave up 0 bases and J gave up 8 bases, with 16 bases separating them. The CDR3 loop is CSARDPVSLWGYTF. The CDR3 DNA reads as TGCAGTGCTAGAGATCCGGTCTCCCTATGGGGCTACACCTTC.

This clonotype was detected only a few times. CDR3 protein: CASSSPGRDWYEQYF. The CDR3 bases are TGTGCCAGCAGTTCCCCGGGACGGGATTGGTACGAGCAGTACTTC. The V and J genes are TRBV12-3 or TRBV12-4 and TRBJ2-7, with D perhaps matching TRBD1 or TRBD2 (5 bases each). The CDR3 loop spans 15 amino acids. V lost 4 bases and J lost 4, with 17 bases in between.

This clonotype is medium-sized in the sample. This chain connects TRBV7-2 to TRBJ1-5, with 7 bases matching TRBD1. Germline lookup yields CDR1 SGHTA and CDR2 FQGNSA. V gave up 0 bases and J gave up 7 bases; unmatched junction bases: 6. The CDR3 sequence is 15 residues long. CDR3 protein: CASSLAGGGGQPQHF. The DNA of the CDR3 is TGTGCCAGCAGCTTAGCAGGGGGCGGGGGACAGCCCCAGCATTTT.

This clonotype was counted a few times. The chain links TRBV6-2 or TRBV6-3 to TRBJ1-3; D gene ambiguous. The CDR3 is made up of 15 amino acids. Germline V gives CDR1 MNHEY, CDR2 SVGEGT. V lost 8 bases, J lost 0 bases, and 14 bases lay in between. The chain's CDR3 is CASDARAFSGNTIYF. Here the CDR3 DNA reads TGTGCCAGCGATGCACGGGCCTTCTCTGGAAACACCATATATTTT.

This clonotype was counted a few times. The rearrangement links TRBV19 to TRBJ2-7, with D possibly being TRBD1 (6 bases). The CDR3 loop spans 16 amino acids. Germline V gene data show CDR1 as LNHDA and CDR2 as SQIVND (reference sequence). Trimming pared 5 bases from V and 1 base from J, leaving 18 bases between. The CDR3 DNA is TGTGCCAGTAGTCACGCTCCACAGGGCCATTCCTACGAGCAGTACTTC. Its translation: CASSHAPQGHSYEQYF.

As concerns this clonotype: A read error may be the cause here, since a much bigger clone is one base away. CDR3: CVSSVWGSYEQYF. CDR3 DNA sequence: TGTGTCAGCAGCGTGTGGGGGTCCTACGAGCAGTACTTC. The chain is built from TRBV14 and TRBJ2-7; D may match TRBD1 or TRBD2 (5 bases each). This CDR3 spans 13 amino acids. Germline values: CDR1 SGHDN, CDR2 FVKESK.

This chain uses TRBV19 with TRBJ1-5, with D maybe TRBD1 (6 bases). The CDR3 runs 13 residues. V dropped 5 bases and J dropped 5 bases, with 10 bases sitting between them. Looked up from germline, CDR1 is LNHDA and CDR2 is SQIVND (reference sequence). CDR3 sequence reads: CASSQGTYQPQHF. CDR3 coding DNA: TGTGCCAGTAGTCAAGGGACATATCAGCCCCAGCATTTT. The full variable domain, with the rest looked up from reference TRBV19 and TRBJ1-5, is DGGITQSPKYLFRKEGQNVTLSCEQNLNHDAMYWYRQDPGQGLRLIYYSQIVNDFQKGDIAEGYSVSREKKESFPLTVTSAQKNPTAFYLCASSQGTYQPQHFGDGTRLSIL.

This clonotype was observed at least ten times. The CDR3 nucleotides read TGTGCCAGCAGTTTATCAGGGGTGGAGACCCAGTACTTC. Protein product: CASSLSGVETQYF. The rearrangement links TRBV12-3 or TRBV12-4 to TRBJ2-5, with D perhaps TRBD1 (6 bases). The CDR3 length is 13 residues. Trimming stripped 2 bases from V and 5 bases from J, with 9 bases between.

The chain uses TRBV28 and TRBJ2-3; D gene unclear. The CDR3 contains 11 residues. CDR1 and CDR2 (germline): MDHEN, SYDVKM. The chain's CDR3 is CASDVTDTQYF. The DNA of the CDR3 is TGTGCAAGCGACGTCACAGATACGCAGTATTTT. The full variable domain, in which reference TRBV28 and TRBJ2-3 provide the parts outside the CDR3, is DVKVTQSSRYLVKRTGEKVFLECVQDMDHENMFWYRQDPGLGLRLIYFSYDVKMKEKGDIPEGYSVSREKKERFSLILESASTNQTSMYLCASDVTDTQYFGPGTRLTVL.

In the case of this clonotype: A much larger clone differs from this one at a single base, so this may be a read error. V usage is TRBV6-1 and J usage is TRBJ1-1; the match to TRBD1 covers 10 bases. The CDR3 consists of 19 residues. J gave up 1 base and V 4 bases, and 15 bases lay outside the gene matches. CDR1 MNHNS and CDR2 SASEGT come from the germline V gene. The CDR3 spells CASSVTGTGAYGPNTEAFF. In nucleotides, the CDR3 is TGTGCCAGCAGTGTTACCGGGACAGGGGCGTACGGACCGAACACTGAAGCTTTCTTT.

The gene calls are TRBV5-1 and TRBJ1-1, with D maybe TRBD1 (5 bases). There are 14 residues in the CDR3. CDR1 and CDR2 (germline): SGHRS, YFSETQ. Deletions cut 4 bases from V and 0 bases from J, with 10 bases between. The DNA of the CDR3 is TGCGCCAGCAGCCCAGGGTACCTGAACACTGAAGCTTTCTTT. The encoded protein is CASSPGYLNTEAFF.

This clonotype was counted only a few times. This chain uses TRBV5-1 with TRBJ2-7; no reliable D call. The V gene lost 0 bases and the J gene lost 5 bases, with 12 bases spanning the gap. This CDR3 spans 14 amino acids. Germline CDR1 SGHRS, CDR2 YFSETQ. DNA of the CDR3: TGCGCCAGCAGCTTGGCAGGAGTCGGGCACGAGCAGTACTTC. This encodes CASSLAGVGHEQYF.

This clonotype was observed a few times. The chain employs TRBV7-2 and TRBJ2-1; D gene ambiguous. The V end lost 1 base, the J end lost 4 bases, and 11 bases lay between the germline ends. Germline loops: CDR1 SGHTA, CDR2 FQGNSA. The CDR3 is made up of 15 amino acids. The CDR3 DNA is TGTGCCAGCAGCTTAGGTGGTTTGCGGTACAATGAGCAGTTCTTC. Residues: CASSLGGLRYNEQFF. Supplemented by reference TRBV7-2 and TRBJ2-1, the full variable domain reads GAGVSQSPSNKVTEKGKDVELRCDPISGHTALYWYRQSLGQGLEFLIYFQGNSAPDKSGLPSDRFSAERTGGSVSTLTIQRTQQEDSAVYLCASSLGGLRYNEQFFGPGTRLTVL.

This clonotype was counted only a few times. CDR3 nucleotide sequence: TGTGCCAGCAGCCCTCTCTCCCACGGCGGGGAGCTGTTTTTT. This translates into CASSPLSHGGELFF. The J gene is TRBJ2-2, the V gene TRBV7-9, with D hard to call. This CDR3 region has 14 residues. V shed 5 bases and J shed 7 bases, with 14 bases lying between them. Germline CDR1 and CDR2: SEHNR and FQNEAQ (reference sequence).